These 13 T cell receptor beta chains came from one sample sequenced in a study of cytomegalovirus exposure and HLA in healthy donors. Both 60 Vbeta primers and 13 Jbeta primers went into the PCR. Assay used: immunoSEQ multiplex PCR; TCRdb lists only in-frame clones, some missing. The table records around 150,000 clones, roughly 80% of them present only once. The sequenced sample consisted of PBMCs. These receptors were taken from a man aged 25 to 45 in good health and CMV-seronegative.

CDR3 nucleotide sequence: TGTGCCAGCAGCAAGGGGATAGCGGGAGCCTATGGGGAGACCCAGTACTTC. This codes for CASSKGIAGAYGETQYF. The chain joins TRBV9 to TRBJ2-5, with 9 bases fitting TRBD2. This CDR3 is 17 amino acids long. Germline CDR1 SGDLS, CDR2 YYNGEE. V trimming: 4 bases; J trimming: 5 bases; junction bases outside the gene matches: 15. Drawing the rest from reference TRBV9 and TRBJ2-5, the complete variable domain is DSGVTQTPKHLITATGQRVTLRCSPRSGDLSVYWYQQSLDQGLQFLIQYYNGEERAKGNILERFSAQQFPDLHSELNLSSLELGDSALYFCASSKGIAGAYGETQYFGPGTRLLVL.

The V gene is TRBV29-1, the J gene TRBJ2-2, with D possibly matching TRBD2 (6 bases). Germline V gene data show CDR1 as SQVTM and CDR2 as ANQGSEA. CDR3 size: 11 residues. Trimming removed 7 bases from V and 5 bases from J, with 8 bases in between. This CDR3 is CSGRETGELFF. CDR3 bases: TGCAGCGGCCGGGAGACCGGGGAGCTGTTTTTT.

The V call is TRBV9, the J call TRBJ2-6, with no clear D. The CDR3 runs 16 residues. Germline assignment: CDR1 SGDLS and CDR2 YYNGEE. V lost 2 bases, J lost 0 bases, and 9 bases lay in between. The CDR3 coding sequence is TGTGCCAGCAGCGTGCAACTCCTCTCTGGGGCCAACGTCCTGACTTTC. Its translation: CASSVQLLSGANVLTF.

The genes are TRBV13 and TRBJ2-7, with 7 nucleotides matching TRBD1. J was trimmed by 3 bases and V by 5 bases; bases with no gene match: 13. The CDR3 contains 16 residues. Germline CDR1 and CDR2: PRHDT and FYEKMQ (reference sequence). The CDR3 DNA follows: TGTGCCAGCAGCCTCTACGTCGCCGGGACAGACTACGAGCAGTACTTC. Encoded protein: CASSLYVAGTDYEQYF.

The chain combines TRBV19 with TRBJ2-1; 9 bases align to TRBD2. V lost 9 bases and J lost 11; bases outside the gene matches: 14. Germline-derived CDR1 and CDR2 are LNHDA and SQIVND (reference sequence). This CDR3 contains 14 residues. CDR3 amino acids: CASQAGGEIIQQFF. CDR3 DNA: TGTGCCAGCCAAGCGGGGGGAGAGATTATTCAGCAGTTCTTC. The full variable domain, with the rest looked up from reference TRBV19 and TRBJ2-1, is DGGITQSPKYLFRKEGQNVTLSCEQNLNHDAMYWYRQDPGQGLRLIYYSQIVNDFQKGDIAEGYSVSREKKESFPLTVTSAQKNPTAFYLCASQAGGEIIQQFFGPGTRLTVL.

In nucleotides, the CDR3 is TGTGCCACCCGCCCGGCGGGCAGCCACTACGAGCAGTACTTC. As protein: CATRPAGSHYEQYF. This chain uses TRBV7-2 with TRBJ2-7; a possible D gene is TRBD2 (5 bases). The CDR3 covers 14 residues. Trimming pared 10 bases from V and 3 bases from J, leaving 19 bases between. The germline gives CDR1 SGHTA, CDR2 FQGNSA.

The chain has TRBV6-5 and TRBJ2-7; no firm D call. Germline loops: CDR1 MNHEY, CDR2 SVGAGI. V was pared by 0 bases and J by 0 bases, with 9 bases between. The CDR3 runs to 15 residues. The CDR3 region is CASSYSQRHSYEQYF. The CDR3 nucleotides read TGTGCCAGCAGTTACTCCCAGAGACACTCCTACGAGCAGTACTTC.

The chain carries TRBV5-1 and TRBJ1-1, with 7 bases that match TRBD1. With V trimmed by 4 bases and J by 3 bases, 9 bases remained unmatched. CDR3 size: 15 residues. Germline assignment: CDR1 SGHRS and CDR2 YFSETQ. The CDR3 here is CASSPLQGWDTEAFF. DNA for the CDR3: TGCGCCAGCAGCCCTCTACAGGGGTGGGACACTGAAGCTTTCTTT. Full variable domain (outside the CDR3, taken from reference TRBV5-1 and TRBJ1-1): KAGVTQTPRYLIKTRGQQVTLSCSPISGHRSVSWYQQTPGQGLQFLFEYFSETQRNKGNFPGRFSGRQFSNSRSEMNVSTLELGDSALYLCASSPLQGWDTEAFFGQGTRLTVV.

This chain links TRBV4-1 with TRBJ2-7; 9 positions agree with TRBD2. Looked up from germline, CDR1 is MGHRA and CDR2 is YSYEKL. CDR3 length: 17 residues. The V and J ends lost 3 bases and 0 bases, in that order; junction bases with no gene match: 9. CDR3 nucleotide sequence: TGCGCCAGCAGCCAGGATTGGAGCGGGGGGATCTCCTACGAGCAGTACTTC. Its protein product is CASSQDWSGGISYEQYF.

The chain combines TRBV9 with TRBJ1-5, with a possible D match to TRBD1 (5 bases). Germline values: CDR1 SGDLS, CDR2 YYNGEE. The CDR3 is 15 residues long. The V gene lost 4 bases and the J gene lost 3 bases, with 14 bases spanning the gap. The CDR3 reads CASSPGGGLNQPQHF. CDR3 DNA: TGTGCCAGCAGCCCGGGCGGGGGACTCAATCAGCCCCAGCATTTT.

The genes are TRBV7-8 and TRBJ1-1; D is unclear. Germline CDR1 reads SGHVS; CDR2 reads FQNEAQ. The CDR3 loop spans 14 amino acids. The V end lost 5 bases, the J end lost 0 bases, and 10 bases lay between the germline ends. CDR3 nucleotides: TGTGCCAGCAGCCGGAGTCCGTTGAACACTGAAGCTTTCTTT. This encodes CASSRSPLNTEAFF.

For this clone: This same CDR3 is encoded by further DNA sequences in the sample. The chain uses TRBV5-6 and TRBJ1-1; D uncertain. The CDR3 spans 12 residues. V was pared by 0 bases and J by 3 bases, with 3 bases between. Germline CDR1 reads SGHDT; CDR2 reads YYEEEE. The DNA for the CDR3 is TGTGCCAGCAGCTTGGTAGACACTGAAGCTTTCTTT. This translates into CASSLVDTEAFF.

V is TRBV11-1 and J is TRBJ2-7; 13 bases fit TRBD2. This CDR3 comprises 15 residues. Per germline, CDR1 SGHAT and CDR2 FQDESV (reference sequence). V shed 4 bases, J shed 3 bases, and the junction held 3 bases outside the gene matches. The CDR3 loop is CASSYRLAGGYEQYF. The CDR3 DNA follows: TGTGCCAGCAGCTACCGACTAGCGGGAGGCTACGAGCAGTACTTC.